The sample holds many counts of the clone carrying this TCR beta chain. The antigen is unknown. This specimen belongs to a study of T cell repertoires in cytomegalovirus infection. Findings and limits, study-wide: The response measured ex vivo was dominated by TCR beta clonotypes (HLA-C-restricted and CMV-specific). Accumulated public TCR beta family frequency recognized individuals carrying CMV together with the relevant HLA.

Each CDR3 protein gets one entry after TCRdb re-called the reads with MiXCR. Of approximately 250,000 distinct CDR3 sequences in the sample, about 7% are singletons; the top ten hold roughly 6.5%. Trimming took off 0 bases at V and 8 bases at J, with 13 bases between the two ends. This CDR3 has 14 residues. CDR1 DFQATT and CDR2 SNEGSKA come from the germline V gene (reference sequence). The gene calls are TRBV20-1 and TRBJ1-4; no clear D gene. The clonotype was recovered from a human donor in good health (CMV status not recorded). Some clones in this sample may be carry-over from other donors' samples. Input material: PBMCs. In DNA form, the CDR3 reads TGCAGTGCTAGAGATACGGCAACTAGGGAAAAACTGTTTTTT. Translating gives CSARDTATREKLFF.